This T cell receptor beta chain stems from a study of blood T cell repertoires in COVID-19. Turning to the study itself: Samples of COVID-19 (acute and convalescent) were obtained from the United States, Italy and Spain. T cells, B-cell-depleted T cells, or PBMCs supplied cDNA or gDNA.

Authors' analysis steps: Researchers report that nucleated cell counts were estimated from reference gene primer amplification. Some clones are missing from TCRdb's copy, which holds only in-frame ones; the method was immunoSEQ multiplex PCR. V, J and clone size derive from that table, while D and trimming were established from the DNA sequence. The sample lists tens of thousands of clones, approximately 80% occurring once. The trim removed 5 bases at V and 0 bases at J, leaving 7 bases unmatched. The germline CDR1 and CDR2 sequences are SGHVS and FNYEAQ. The CDR3 runs to 15 residues. The chain carries TRBV7-6 and TRBJ2-7; 7 nucleotides agree with TRBD2. This clonotype originated in a human donor with acute or convalescent COVID-19. The donor label of this sample is uncertain. The sample consisted of peripheral blood. CDR3 protein: CASSRGGGSSYEQYF. CDR3 sequence (DNA): TGTGCCAGCAGCCGTGGGGGGGGAAGCTCCTACGAGCAGTACTTC.